Listed here are 23 T cell receptor beta chains from one sample, sequenced in a study of human T cells and chemical hapten exposure. Regarding time point: patch test 2, 6 weeks after DPC sensitization. Treatment meaning: therapeutic diphenylcyclopropenone sensitization with weekly scalp DPC. TCRdb used MiXCR to reprocess the RACE reads, holding one entry per CDR3 protein. Here the sample spans about 110,000 distinct CDR3 sequences, roughly a tenth being singletons. The sample here was whole blood, taken in connection with sensitization to the hapten diphenylcyclopropenone (DPC). These receptors were taken from a woman between 35 and 50 years old with alopecia areata. Some clones in this sample may be carry-over from other donors' samples.

In its sample, this clonotype was seen once. V gene TRBV9 combines with J gene TRBJ1-1; D possibly corresponds to TRBD1 (5 bases). V was pared by 0 bases and J by 2 bases, with 5 bases between. Per germline, CDR1 SGDLS and CDR2 YYNGEE. The CDR3 is 13 residues long. DNA for the CDR3: TGTGCCAGCAGCGTAGGGGACAACACTGAAGCTTTCTTT. It encodes CASSVGDNTEAFF.

V usage is TRBV7-3 and J usage is TRBJ2-3; D unclear. CDR1 is SGHTA and CDR2 is FQGTGA in the germline V gene. CDR3 size: 13 residues. V lost 0 bases and J lost 4, with 5 bases in between. The CDR3 nucleotides are TGTGCCAGCAGCTTAACCCCAGCAGATACGCAGTATTTT. This codes for CASSLTPADTQYF.

This clonotype came up many times. The chain uses TRBV20-1 and TRBJ1-4, with D unresolved. Germline CDR1 and CDR2: DFQATT and SNEGSKA (reference sequence). This CDR3 has 17 residues. Between the trimmed V and J ends, which lost 1 base and 8 bases, there was a span of 23 bases. CDR3: CSARVIGQFYGDEKLFF. As DNA, the CDR3 is TGCAGTGCTAGAGTAATAGGGCAGTTTTATGGCGACGAAAAACTGTTTTTT.

V gene TRBV7-2 combines with J gene TRBJ1-6; D ambiguous. Germline loops: CDR1 SGHTA, CDR2 FQGNSA. The ends were cut back, 3 bases at V and 5 bases at J, with 11 bases in the middle. This CDR3 is 15 amino acids long. The CDR3 DNA is TGTGCCAGCAGCTTGTGGATTCTTAATAATTCACCCCTCCACTTT. It specifies CASSLWILNNSPLHF.

At least ten counts were recorded for this clonotype. J is TRBJ1-6 and V is TRBV7-8; D unclear. Germline V gene sequence: CDR1 SGHVS, CDR2 FQNEAQ. There are 15 residues in the CDR3. V lost 3 bases, J lost 1 base, and 7 bases lay in between. The CDR3 spells CASSFLRSYNSPLHF. The CDR3 DNA is TGTGCCAGCAGCTTCTTGAGGTCCTATAATTCACCCCTCCACTTT.

This clonotype was detected a few times. The genes are TRBV4-1 and TRBJ1-3; D not certain. Germline assignment: CDR1 MGHRA and CDR2 YSYEKL. This CDR3 is built from 16 residues. Trimming cost V 5 bases and J 0 bases, with 14 bases left between them. DNA for the CDR3: TGCGCCAGCAGCTGGAGGACCCAGCGCTCTGGAAACACCATATATTTT. Translated: CASSWRTQRSGNTIYF.

This clonotype was seen more than once but under ten times. The rearrangement links TRBV7-9 to TRBJ2-4, with 7 bases lining up with TRBD1. The V and J ends lost 6 bases and 13 bases, in that order; junction bases with no gene match: 15. The germline V gene has CDR1 SEHNR and CDR2 FQNEAQ (reference sequence). The CDR3 consists of 14 residues. CDR3 coding DNA: TGTGCCAGCAGTTTCGAGATCGAGGGGGCAGGGCAGTACTTC. Translated: CASSFEIEGAGQYF.

The table lists this clonotype with many counts. The chain links TRBV5-1 to TRBJ2-1; D possibly corresponds to TRBD2 (6 bases). The V gene lost 0 bases and the J gene lost 2 bases, with 6 bases spanning the gap. The CDR3 extends over 14 amino acids. Germline CDR1 reads SGHRS; CDR2 reads YFSETQ. This chain's CDR3 is CASSLAGAYNEQFF. In DNA, the CDR3 is TGCGCCAGCAGCTTGGCGGGGGCCTACAATGAGCAGTTCTTC.

This chain joins TRBV7-8 and TRBJ2-1; 8 positions match TRBD2. V trimming: 6 bases; J trimming: 0 bases; junction bases outside the gene matches: 7. CDR1 and CDR2 from the germline V gene are SGHVS and FQNEAQ. This CDR3 is built from 16 residues. As DNA, the CDR3 is TGTGCCAGCAGAACAAAGCGGGGGCTCTCCTACAATGAGCAGTTCTTC. Translated, it gives CASRTKRGLSYNEQFF.

The chain carries TRBV3-1 and TRBJ2-5; unclear D gene. The germline V gene has CDR1 LGHDT and CDR2 YNNKEL (reference sequence). V lost 4 bases to trimming and J lost 5 bases, with 17 bases between them. CDR3 length: 15 amino acids. The CDR3 DNA follows: TGTGCCAGCAGCCCCTTCCTTCCGGGCCGGGAGACCCAGTACTTC. It specifies CASSPFLPGRETQYF.

The chain's CDR3 is CASSLVDNIQYF. CDR3 nucleotides: TGTGCCAGCAGCTTAGTCGACAACATTCAGTACTTC. V usage is TRBV7-2 and J usage is TRBJ2-4; no clear D gene. Germline loops: CDR1 SGHTA, CDR2 FQGNSA. Between the trimmed V and J ends, which lost 1 base and 7 bases, there was a span of 5 bases. The CDR3 has 12 amino acids.

This chain connects TRBV6-2 or TRBV6-3 to TRBJ2-7; 9 bases are a match to TRBD1. CDR1 and CDR2 (germline): MNHEY, SVGEGT. With V trimmed by 5 bases and J by 5 bases, 10 bases remained unmatched. This CDR3 contains 15 residues. The CDR3 nucleotides are TGTGCCAGCAGTAAAACCGGGACAGGGTACAACGAGCAGTACTTC. This translates into CASSKTGTGYNEQYF.

This clonotype was detected many times. As DNA, the CDR3 is TGCAGCGCCCAGACATACGGGAACTATGGCTACACCTTC. This sequence encodes CSAQTYGNYGYTF. The V gene is TRBV29-1, the J gene TRBJ1-2; no firm D call. Germline lookup yields CDR1 SQVTM and CDR2 ANQGSEA. The CDR3 covers 13 residues. The ends were cut back, 7 bases at V and 2 bases at J, with 14 bases in the middle. Filled out from reference TRBV29-1 and TRBJ1-2, the complete variable domain reads SAVISQKPSRDICQRGTSLTIQCQVDSQVTMMFWYRQQPGQSLTLIATANQGSEATYESGFVIDKFPISRPNLTFSTLTVSNMSPEDSSIYLCSAQTYGNYGYTFGSGTRLTVV.

This clonotype came up a few times. This rearrangement joins TRBV6-2 or TRBV6-3 to TRBJ1-2; a weak D match, TRBD1 (5 bases). The length of the CDR3 is 14 residues. CDR1 and CDR2 (germline): MNHEY, SVGEGT. The V and J ends lost 0 bases and 4 bases respectively, with 9 bases between them. The CDR3 DNA reads TGTGCCAGCAGTTACTCAGGGGACGGCTATGGCTACACCTTC. This codes for CASSYSGDGYGYTF.

This clonotype has just a few counts. The J gene is TRBJ1-5, the V gene TRBV7-2, with D perhaps matching TRBD1 (5 bases). The CDR3 sequence is 14 residues long. The V gene lost 5 bases and the J gene lost 5 bases, with 13 bases spanning the gap. Germline CDR1 is SGHTA and CDR2 is FQGNSA. CDR3 in amino acids: CASSPWGPDQPQHF. The CDR3 nucleotides are TGTGCCAGCAGCCCCTGGGGCCCTGATCAGCCCCAGCATTTT. Full variable domain (missing parts from reference TRBV7-2 and TRBJ1-5): GAGVSQSPSNKVTEKGKDVELRCDPISGHTALYWYRQSLGQGLEFLIYFQGNSAPDKSGLPSDRFSAERTGGSVSTLTIQRTQQEDSAVYLCASSPWGPDQPQHFGDGTRLSIL.

This clonotype was seen ten or more times. The chain couples TRBV6-2 or TRBV6-3 to TRBJ2-1; tentative D call: TRBD2 (6 bases). Trimming left V 2 bases short and J 7 bases short, with 15 bases between. The CDR3 loop spans 15 amino acids. Germline V lookup: CDR1 MNHEY, CDR2 SVGEGT. CDR3 bases: TGTGCCAGCAGTTACGTGCAGGGAGGTCGGAATGAGCAGTTCTTC. Amino acid sequence: CASSYVQGGRNEQFF.

The sample holds many counts of this clonotype. The V call is TRBV27, the J call TRBJ1-6; D is unresolved. The CDR3 sequence is 16 residues long. The germline gives CDR1 MNHEY, CDR2 SMNVEV (reference sequence). Trimming removed 3 bases from V and 0 bases from J, with 9 bases in between. The CDR3: CASSFMGSSYNSPLHF. DNA of the CDR3: TGTGCCAGCAGTTTTATGGGGAGCTCCTATAATTCACCCCTCCACTTT.

This clonotype was picked up many times. This sequence joins TRBV27 and TRBJ2-5; 11 bases are shared with TRBD2. J gave up 6 bases and V 5 bases, and 11 bases lay outside the gene matches. Germline loops: CDR1 MNHEY, CDR2 SMNVEV (reference sequence). CDR3 length: 16 residues. Here the CDR3 DNA reads TGTGCCAGCAGTCTTACTAGCGGGGGCCGCGGGAAGACCCAGTACTTC. Its translation: CASSLTSGGRGKTQYF.

With respect to this clonotype: Just one base apart from a much larger clone, this may be a read error. In nucleotides, the CDR3 is TGTGCCAGCTCCTCAGGGACACTGTATCAGCCCCACCATTTT. It specifies CASSSGTLYQPHHF. V gene TRBV12-3 or TRBV12-4 combines with J gene TRBJ1-5; tentative D call: TRBD1 (6 bases). CDR3 length equals 14 residues.

This clonotype occurred many times. Mismatch with germline at one junction end may stem from a read error. J is TRBJ2-1 and V is TRBV12-3 or TRBV12-4; D may be TRBD2 (6 bases). The CDR3 is 15 amino acids. In DNA form, the CDR3 reads TGTGCCAGCAATTTAGCGGTCAACTCCTACAATGAGCAGTTCTTC. It translates to CASNLAVNSYNEQFF.

This clonotype was seen more than once but under ten times. The chain uses TRBV5-5 and TRBJ1-6, with 8 bases lining up with TRBD1. V was clipped by 3 bases and J by 8 bases; unmatched bases: 4. CDR1 SGHKS and CDR2 YYEKEE come from the germline V gene (reference sequence). The CDR3 is 14 residues long. The CDR3 loop reads CASSYGQGDSPLHF. The CDR3 region has the DNA TGTGCCAGCAGCTACGGACAGGGTGATTCACCCCTCCACTTT.

This clonotype was seen a handful of times. This chain links TRBV5-5 with TRBJ1-1; D is ambiguous. The CDR3 sequence is 12 residues long. Per germline, CDR1 SGHKS and CDR2 YYEKEE (reference sequence). The V gene lost 0 bases and the J gene lost 9 bases, with 9 bases spanning the gap. The CDR3 region has the DNA TGTGCCAGCAGCTTGGTTGACGGTAAAGCTTTCTTT. This codes for CASSLVDGKAFF.

This clonotype was recorded at least ten times. The chain joins TRBV7-9 to TRBJ2-5; D is perhaps TRBD2 (5 bases). V was trimmed by 4 bases and J by 3 bases, leaving 12 bases between them. Germline lookup yields CDR1 SEHNR and CDR2 FQNEAQ (reference sequence). There are 14 residues in the CDR3. CDR3 nucleotides: TGTGCCAGCAGCTCCCGATGGGGAGAAGAGACCCAGTACTTC. Protein: CASSSRWGEETQYF.